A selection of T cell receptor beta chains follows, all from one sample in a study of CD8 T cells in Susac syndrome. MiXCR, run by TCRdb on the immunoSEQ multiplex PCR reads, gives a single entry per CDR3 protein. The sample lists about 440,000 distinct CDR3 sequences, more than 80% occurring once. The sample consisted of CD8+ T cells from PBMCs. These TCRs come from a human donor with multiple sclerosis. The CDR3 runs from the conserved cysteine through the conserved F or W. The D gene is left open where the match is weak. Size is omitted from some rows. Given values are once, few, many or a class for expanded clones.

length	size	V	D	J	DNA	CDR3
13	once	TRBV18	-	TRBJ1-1	TGTGCCAGCTCACCCCATCCCGGCGATGAAGCTTTCTTT	CASSPHPGDEAFF
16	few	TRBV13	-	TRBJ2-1	TGTGCCAGCAGCTTTATGGGGGCAGGAGGATACAATGAGCAGTTCTTC	CASSFMGAGGYNEQFF
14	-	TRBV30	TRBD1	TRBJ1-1	TGTGCCTGGAGTGTCACAGGGGTGGGCACTGAAGCTTTCTTT	CAWSVTGVGTEAFF
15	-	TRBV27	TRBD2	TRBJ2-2	TGTGCCAGCAGTCTCCCGACTAGCGGGGAAGGGGAGCTGTTTTTT	CASSLPTSGEGELFF
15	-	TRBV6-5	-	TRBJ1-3	TGTGCCAGCGCCAATACCGAGAACTCTGGAAACACCATATATTTT	CASANTENSGNTIYF
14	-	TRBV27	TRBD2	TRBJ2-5	TGTGCCAGCTCTCCGCTAGCGGCAGGAGAGACCCAGTACTTC	CASSPLAAGETQYF
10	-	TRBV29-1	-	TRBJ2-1	TGCAGCGCCACCTACAATGAGCAGTTCTTC	CSATYNEQFF
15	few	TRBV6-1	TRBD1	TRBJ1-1	TGTGCCAGCAGTGAATATCCCCAGGGGGTGAGTGAAGCTTTCTTT	CASSEYPQGVSEAFF
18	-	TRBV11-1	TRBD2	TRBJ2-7	TGTGCCAGCAGCTTCCCCGGGACTAGCGGGCCCGGGGCCTACGAGCAGTACTTC	CASSFPGTSGPGAYEQYF
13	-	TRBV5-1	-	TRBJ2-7	TGCGCCAGCAGCTTGGACTGGGGTGCACAGCAGTACTTC	CASSLDWGAQQYF
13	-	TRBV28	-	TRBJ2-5	TGTGCCAGCACCACGACAGGTGGAGAGACCCAGTACTTC	CASTTTGGETQYF
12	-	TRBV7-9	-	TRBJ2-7	TGTGCCAGCAGTTCCTGGGGGCTTGAGCAGTACTTC	CASSSWGLEQYF
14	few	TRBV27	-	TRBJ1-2	TGTGCCAGCAGTTTGCGGGGCGCTAACTATGGCTACACCTTC	CASSLRGANYGYTF
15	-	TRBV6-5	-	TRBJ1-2	TGTGCCAGCAGTTATACGGAGGGCAGCAATTATGGCTACACCTTC	CASSYTEGSNYGYTF
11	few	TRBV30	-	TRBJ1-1	TGTGCCTGGAGTGTTGGGACTGAAGCTTTCTTT	CAWSVGTEAFF
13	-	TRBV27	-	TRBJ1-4	TGTGCCAGCAGAAGGAAGGGGGATGAAAAACTGTTTTTT	CASRRKGDEKLFF
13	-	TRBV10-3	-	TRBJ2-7	TGTGCCATCAGACAGGGTAATACCTACGAGCAGTACTTC	CAIRQGNTYEQYF
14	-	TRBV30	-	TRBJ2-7	TGTGCCTGGAGTGTCGGGGGGCCGTCCTACGAGCAGTACTTC	CAWSVGGPSYEQYF
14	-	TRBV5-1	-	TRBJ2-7	TGCGCCAGCAGCAATCTGTCGACAGGCTACGAGCAGTACTTC	CASSNLSTGYEQYF
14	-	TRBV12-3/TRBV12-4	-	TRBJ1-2	TGTGCCAGCAGCCCGGGACTCTCTAACTATGGCTACACCTTC	CASSPGLSNYGYTF
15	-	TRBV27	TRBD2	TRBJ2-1	TGTGCCAGCAGTTTACCGGGAGGGGCCTACAATGAGCAGTTCTTC	CASSLPGGAYNEQFF
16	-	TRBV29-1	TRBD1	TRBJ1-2	TGCAGCGTTGAAGATTCAAGGGACAGGGAGGACTATGGCTACACCTTC	CSVEDSRDREDYGYTF
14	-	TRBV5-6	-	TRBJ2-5	TGTGCCAGCAGCTTCCCCCCGGTTGGAGAGACCCAGTACTTC	CASSFPPVGETQYF
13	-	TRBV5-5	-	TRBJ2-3	TGTGCCAGCAGCTTTGACGCGTTGGAAACGCAGTATTTT	CASSFDALETQYF
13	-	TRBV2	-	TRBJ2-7	TGTGCCAGCGGGGAAGGGGTTAACTACGAGCAGTACTTC	CASGEGVNYEQYF
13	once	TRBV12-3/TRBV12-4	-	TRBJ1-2	TGTGCCAGCAGTTTGCCCCCTAACTATGGCTACACCTTC	CASSLPPNYGYTF
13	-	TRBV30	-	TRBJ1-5	TGTGCCTGGAGTTCCGGACCTAATCAGCCCCAGCATTTT	CAWSSGPNQPQHF
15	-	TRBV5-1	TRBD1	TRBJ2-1	TGCGCCAGCCACACCGGGACAGGGTATGGGGATGAGCAGTTCTTC	CASHTGTGYGDEQFF
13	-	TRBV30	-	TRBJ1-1	TGTGCCTGGAACGACGGAATGAACACTGAAGCTTTCTTT	CAWNDGMNTEAFF
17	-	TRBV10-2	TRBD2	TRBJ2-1	TGCGCCAGCAGTGAGCCAGAGCGGGAAATGGGTTACAATGAGCAGTTCTTC	CASSEPEREMGYNEQFF
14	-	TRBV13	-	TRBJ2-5	TGTGCCAGCAGCCCCCCGGACAGACAAGAGACCCAGTACTTC	CASSPPDRQETQYF
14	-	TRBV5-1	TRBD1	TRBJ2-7	TGCGCCAGCACCCAGGGACAGGGGAACTACGAGCAGTACTTC	CASTQGQGNYEQYF